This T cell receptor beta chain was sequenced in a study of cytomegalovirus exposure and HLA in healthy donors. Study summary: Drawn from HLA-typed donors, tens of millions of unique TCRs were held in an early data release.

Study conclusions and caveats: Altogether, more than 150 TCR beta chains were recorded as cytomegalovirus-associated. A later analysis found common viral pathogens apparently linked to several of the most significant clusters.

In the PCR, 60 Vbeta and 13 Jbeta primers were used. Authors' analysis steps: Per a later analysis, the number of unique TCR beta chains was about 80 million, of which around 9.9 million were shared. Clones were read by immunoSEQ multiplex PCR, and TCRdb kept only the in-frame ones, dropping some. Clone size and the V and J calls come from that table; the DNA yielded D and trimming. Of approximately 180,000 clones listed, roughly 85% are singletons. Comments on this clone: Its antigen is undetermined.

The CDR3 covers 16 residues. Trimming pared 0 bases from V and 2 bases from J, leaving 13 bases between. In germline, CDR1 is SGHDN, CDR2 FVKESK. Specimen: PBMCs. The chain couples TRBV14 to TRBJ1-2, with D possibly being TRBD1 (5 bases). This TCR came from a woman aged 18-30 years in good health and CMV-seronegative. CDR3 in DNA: TGTGCCAGCAGCCAAGAGGGCGGACACGGCAACTATGGCTACACCTTC. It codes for CASSQEGGHGNYGYTF.